This TCR beta chain was observed in a study of graft-versus-host responses after intestinal transplantation. About the research overall: Every recipient had anti-thymocyte globulin induction and around three years of tacrolimus plus steroids.

The study, taken as a whole, reports: Recipient marrow harbored GvH clones, some of which surfaced first in ileum or blood.

Regarding this clone: Its antigen is undetermined.

Here immunoSEQ multiplex PCR was the method, and the copy in TCRdb shows in-frame clones only, minus some. Of around 100,000 clones listed, more than 85% were seen once; the top ten hold around 1%. The CDR3 covers 17 residues. Germline CDR1 is MGHRA and CDR2 is YSYEKL. Trimming removed 8 bases at V and 0 bases at J, with 19 bases between. This sample comprised unstimulated CD4+ T cells sorted from spleen or lymph node cells, obtained before transplant. The chain uses TRBV4-1 and TRBJ2-2; D is possibly TRBD1 (6 bases). This TCR was recovered from a human donor who was the organ donor for an intestinal transplant. The CDR3 sequence is CASSVGAAKTNTGELFF. The CDR3 DNA sequence: TGCGCCAGCTCAGTGGGGGCTGCGAAGACGAACACCGGGGAGCTGTTTTTT.